This T cell receptor beta chain is drawn from a study of blood T cells in healthy people across ages (dated by TCRdb to between 2015 and 2017). For context, the study as a whole: In model experiments, roughly one uniquely barcoded TCR beta cDNA molecule per two T cells was captured by template switching. To avoid experimental bias, donors of different ages were spread randomly across the sequencing lanes. The donors were split into four age groups: young (average 16 years), middle-aged (roughly 42), aged (about 62) and long-lived (approximately 80). Using the same blood draw, the study looked at two additional independent replicas of 1 million unique cDNA reads for two donors, one aged 18 to 30 and the other aged 80 or older. To track age-related changes in TCR beta repertoire diversity, the study relied on deep sequencing normalized with unique cDNA molecular identifiers. On the study overall, not on this receptor specifically: Because profiling used bulk unsorted PBMCs, naive and antigen-experienced compartments could not be compared conclusively. Estimates of total diversity based on one million sequenced T cells were considered lower bounds and underestimates. The long-lived group showed more naive CD4+ T cells, fewer expanded clones and increased TCR diversity than the aged group, suggesting age selection. The percentage of naive T cells measured by flow cytometry correlated strongly with observed TCR beta diversity. The CMV infection status of donors was not known, potentially confounding age-related changes in expanded clonotypes. Observed TCR beta diversity per million T cells fell roughly linearly with age, and a significant reduction was already apparent by age around 44.

Donors were roughly 40 systemically healthy Caucasian individuals from Russia aged roughly 6 to 90 years. Each donor gave ten milliliters of peripheral blood, collected into EDTA-treated Vacutainer tubes. Ficoll-Paque density-gradient centrifugation was used to isolate PBMCs, with at least 6 million per sample. Total RNA, at least 6 micrograms per sample, was extracted from PBMCs with Trizol reagent. The percentages of naive CD45RAhigh/CD27high T cells were determined by flow cytometry on a PBMC aliquot from every donor. Regarding this clonotype: It has no known antigen specificity. Nothing much larger sits one base from this clone, and base qualities are not available.

Library preparation employed 5' RACE. This sample was sequenced with an Illumina HiSeq 2500. The second PCR ran for about 6 to 12 cycles and used a J-beta primer mix along with a sample-barcoded 5' primer. Each TCR beta cDNA molecule received a unique molecular identifier from a template-switch 5' adaptor carrying 12 random nucleotides. Each sample yielded at least 2.5 million CDR3-containing paired-end reads. The Mint cDNA synthesis kit, primed by a TRBC-specific oligonucleotide, was used to synthesize first-strand cDNA from all RNA. All cDNA was treated with uracil-DNA glycosylase and then went through a first 18-cycle PCR with the universal primers M1SS and BC2_uni_R. As for the authors' bioinformatics: Normalization of each sample was performed by random selection of 1 million high-quality reads, each carrying a distinct molecular identifier. Reads with shared molecular identifiers were discarded instead of being binned into consensus sequences. MiTCR, run with a Q25 quality threshold and the strictest error-elimination algorithm, handled CDR3 identification, clonotype clustering and error correction. A nonparametric unseen species model with Euler transformation was used to estimate lower-bound total TCR beta diversity. TCRdb trimmed the raw reads at Q25, called clones with MiXCR and kept productive beta chains. Here each entry gathers all rows of one CDR3 protein and keeps the most common genes and DNA. The authors' filters were not applied to this entry. Counted in this sample were 600,000 or so distinct CDR3 sequences; around half of them appeared once. The ten largest account for around 23% of the sample.

The germline V gene (reference sequence) specifies MNHEY as CDR1 and SMNVEV as CDR2. CDR3 length: 15 amino acids, cysteine to phenylalanine. Only CDR3 DNA remains: 45 bases, in frame from the first base. Trimming at the junction amounts to 5 bases on V and 3 bases on J, and the germline ends lie 17 bases apart. The TCR sequence derives from a man older than 75 in good health. The chain is made from TRBV27 and TRBJ2-7; TRBD1 could be the D gene, as 6 bases match. The sample taken for sequencing was blood. The nucleotides are TGTGCCAGCAGTCCGACCTGGACAGCCTTCTACGAGCAGTACTTC. Its protein reads: CASSPTWTAFYEQYF.